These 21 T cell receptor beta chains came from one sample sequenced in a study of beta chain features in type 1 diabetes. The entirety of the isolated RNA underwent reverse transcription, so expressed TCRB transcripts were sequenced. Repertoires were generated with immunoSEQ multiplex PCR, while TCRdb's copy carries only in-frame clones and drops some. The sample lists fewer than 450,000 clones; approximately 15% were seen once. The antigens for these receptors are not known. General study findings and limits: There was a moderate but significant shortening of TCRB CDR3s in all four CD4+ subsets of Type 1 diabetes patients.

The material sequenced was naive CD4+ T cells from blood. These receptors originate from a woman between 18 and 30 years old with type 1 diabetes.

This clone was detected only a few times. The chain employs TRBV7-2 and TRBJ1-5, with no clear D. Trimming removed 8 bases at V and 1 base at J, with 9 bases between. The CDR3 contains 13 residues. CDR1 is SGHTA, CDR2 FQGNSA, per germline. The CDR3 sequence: CASGPVSNQPQHF. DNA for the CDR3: TGTGCCAGCGGTCCGGTGAGCAATCAGCCCCAGCATTTT.

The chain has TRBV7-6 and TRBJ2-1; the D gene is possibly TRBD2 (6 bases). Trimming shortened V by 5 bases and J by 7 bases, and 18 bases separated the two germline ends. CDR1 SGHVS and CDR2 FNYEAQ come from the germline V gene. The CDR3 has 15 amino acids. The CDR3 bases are TGTGCCAGCAGCCTAGGCGCGGAGGGGATTAATGAGCAGTTCTTC. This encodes CASSLGAEGINEQFF.

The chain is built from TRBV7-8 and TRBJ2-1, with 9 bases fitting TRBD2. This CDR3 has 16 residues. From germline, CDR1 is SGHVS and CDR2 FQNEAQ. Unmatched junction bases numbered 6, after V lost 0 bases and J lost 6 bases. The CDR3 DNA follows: TGTGCCAGCAGCTTAGCGCGGCTAGCGGGACGCAATGAGCAGTTCTTC. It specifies CASSLARLAGRNEQFF.

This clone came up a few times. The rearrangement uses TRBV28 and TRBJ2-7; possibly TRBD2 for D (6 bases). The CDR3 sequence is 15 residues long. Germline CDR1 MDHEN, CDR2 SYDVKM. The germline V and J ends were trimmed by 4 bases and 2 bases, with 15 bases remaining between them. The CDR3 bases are TGTGCCAGCAGTTCTTCCGGGACTGTGACCTACGAGCAGTACTTC. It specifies CASSSSGTVTYEQYF.

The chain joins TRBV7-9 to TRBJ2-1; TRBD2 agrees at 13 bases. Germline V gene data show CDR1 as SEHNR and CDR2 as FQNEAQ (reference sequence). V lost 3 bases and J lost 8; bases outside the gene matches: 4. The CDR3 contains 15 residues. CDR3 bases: TGTGCCAGCAGCTTGGGACTAGCGGGAAGCGATGAGCAGTTCTTC. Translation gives CASSLGLAGSDEQFF.

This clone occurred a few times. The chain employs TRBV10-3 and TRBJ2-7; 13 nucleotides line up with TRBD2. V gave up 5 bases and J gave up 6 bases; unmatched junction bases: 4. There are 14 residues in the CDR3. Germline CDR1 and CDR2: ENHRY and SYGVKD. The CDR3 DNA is TGTGCCATCAGTTCTGGGACTAGCGGGACCGAGCAGTACTTC. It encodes CAISSGTSGTEQYF.

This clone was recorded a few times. The CDR3 DNA reads as TGCAGCGGACAGGGGGTAGAGACCCAGTACTTC. Translated: CSGQGVETQYF. The V call is TRBV29-1, the J call TRBJ2-5, with 9 bases identical to TRBD1. With V trimmed by 7 bases and J by 4 bases, 1 base remained unmatched. CDR3 length: 11 amino acids. From germline, CDR1 is SQVTM and CDR2 ANQGSEA. Combining the CDR3 with reference TRBV29-1 and TRBJ2-5 gives the whole variable domain SAVISQKPSRDICQRGTSLTIQCQVDSQVTMMFWYRQQPGQSLTLIATANQGSEATYESGFVIDKFPISRPNLTFSTLTVSNMSPEDSSIYLCSGQGVETQYFGPGTRLLVL.

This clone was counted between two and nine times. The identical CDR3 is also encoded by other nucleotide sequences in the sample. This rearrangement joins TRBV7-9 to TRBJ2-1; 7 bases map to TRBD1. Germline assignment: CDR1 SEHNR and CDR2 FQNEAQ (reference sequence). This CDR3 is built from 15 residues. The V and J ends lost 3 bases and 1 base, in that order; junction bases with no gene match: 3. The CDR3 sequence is CASSLTGSSYNEQFF. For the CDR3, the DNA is TGTGCCAGCAGCTTGACAGGGAGTTCCTACAATGAGCAGTTCTTC.

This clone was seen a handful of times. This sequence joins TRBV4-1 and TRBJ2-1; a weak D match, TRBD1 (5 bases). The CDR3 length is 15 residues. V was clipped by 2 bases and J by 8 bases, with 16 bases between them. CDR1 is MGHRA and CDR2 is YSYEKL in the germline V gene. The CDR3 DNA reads TGCGCCAGCAGCCAAATACCTGGGGCAGTCGATGAGCAGTTCTTC. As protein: CASSQIPGAVDEQFF.

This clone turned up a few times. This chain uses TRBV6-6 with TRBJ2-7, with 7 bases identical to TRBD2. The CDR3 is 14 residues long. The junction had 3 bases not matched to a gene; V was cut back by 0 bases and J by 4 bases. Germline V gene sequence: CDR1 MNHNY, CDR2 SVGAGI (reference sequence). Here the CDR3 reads CASSYSGGVYEQYV. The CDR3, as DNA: TGTGCCAGCAGTTACTCGGGGGGGGTGTACGAGCAGTACGTC.

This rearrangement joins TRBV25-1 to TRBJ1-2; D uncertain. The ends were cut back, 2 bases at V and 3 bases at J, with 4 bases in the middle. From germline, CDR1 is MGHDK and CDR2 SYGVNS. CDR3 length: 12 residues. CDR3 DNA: TGTGCCAGCAGTGAAACTTACTATGGCTACACCTTC. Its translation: CASSETYYGYTF.

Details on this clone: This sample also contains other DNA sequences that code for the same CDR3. The CDR3 loop is CASSLRLYEQYF. DNA of the CDR3: TGTGCCAGCAGTTTACGGTTATACGAGCAGTACTTC. The chain recombines TRBV28 with TRBJ2-7, with unresolved D. Germline lookup yields CDR1 MDHEN and CDR2 SYDVKM. This CDR3 has 12 amino acids. V was cut by 2 bases and J by 4 bases, with 6 bases left in between.

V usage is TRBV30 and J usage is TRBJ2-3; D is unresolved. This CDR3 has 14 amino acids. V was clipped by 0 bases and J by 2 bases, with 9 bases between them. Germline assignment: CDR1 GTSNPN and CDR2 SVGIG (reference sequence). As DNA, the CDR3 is TGTGCCTGGAGTGTACTCGTCTTCACAGATACGCAGTATTTT. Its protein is CAWSVLVFTDTQYF. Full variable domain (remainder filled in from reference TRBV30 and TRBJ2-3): SQTIHQWPATLVQPVGSPLSLECTVEGTSNPNLYWYRQAAGRGLQLLFYSVGIGQISSEVPQNLSASRPQDRQFILSSKKLLLSDSGFYLCAWSVLVFTDTQYFGPGTRLTVL.

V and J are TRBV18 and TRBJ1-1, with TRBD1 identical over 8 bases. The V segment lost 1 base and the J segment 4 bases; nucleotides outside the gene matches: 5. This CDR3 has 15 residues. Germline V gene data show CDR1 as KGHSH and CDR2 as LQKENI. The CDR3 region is CASSPRTGLSTEAFF. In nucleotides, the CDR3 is TGTGCCAGCTCACCACGGACAGGGCTAAGCACTGAAGCTTTCTTT.

CDR3 DNA: TGTGCCAGCAGACAGGGGAGCGGCTACACCTTC. This sequence encodes CASRQGSGYTF. The rearrangement links TRBV2 to TRBJ1-2, with 7 nucleotides matching TRBD1. The CDR3 length is 11 residues. With V trimmed by 6 bases and J by 8 bases, 3 bases remained unmatched. Germline CDR1 reads SNHLY; CDR2 reads FYNNEI.

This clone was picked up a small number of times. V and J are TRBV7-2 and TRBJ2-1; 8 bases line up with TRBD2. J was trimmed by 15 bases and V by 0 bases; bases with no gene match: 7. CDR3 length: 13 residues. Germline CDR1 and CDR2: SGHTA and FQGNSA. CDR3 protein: CASSLATSGSLFF. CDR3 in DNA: TGTGCCAGCAGCTTAGCGACGAGCGGGAGTTTGTTCTTC.

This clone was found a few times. The CDR3 DNA reads as TGTGCCACCAGGCAGCGCGAGGAGACCCAGTACTTC. It specifies CATRQREETQYF. The chain links TRBV27 to TRBJ2-5; D remains unclear. V lost 10 bases and J lost 5, with 14 bases in between. The CDR3 consists of 12 residues. Germline V gene sequence: CDR1 MNHEY, CDR2 SMNVEV (reference sequence).

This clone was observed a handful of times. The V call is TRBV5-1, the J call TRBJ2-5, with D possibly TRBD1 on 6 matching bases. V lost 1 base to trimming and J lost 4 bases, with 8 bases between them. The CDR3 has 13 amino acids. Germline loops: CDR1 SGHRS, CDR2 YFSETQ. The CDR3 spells CASSLIGGETQYF. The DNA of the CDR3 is TGCGCCAGCAGCTTGATAGGGGGAGAGACCCAGTACTTC. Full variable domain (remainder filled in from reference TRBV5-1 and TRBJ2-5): KAGVTQTPRYLIKTRGQQVTLSCSPISGHRSVSWYQQTPGQGLQFLFEYFSETQRNKGNFPGRFSGRQFSNSRSEMNVSTLELGDSALYLCASSLIGGETQYFGPGTRLLVL.

The CDR3 loop reads CASSFRWSADQETQYF. CDR3 DNA: TGCGCCAGCAGCTTCAGGTGGTCGGCAGACCAAGAGACCCAGTACTTC. This chain links TRBV5-1 with TRBJ2-5; the D is unclear. V lost 2 bases, J lost 0 bases, and 14 bases lay in between. This CDR3 has 16 amino acids. Germline V CDR1 and CDR2: SGHRS, YFSETQ.

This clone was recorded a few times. The CDR3 reads CAWSVGGGEQYF. CDR3 in DNA: TGTGCCTGGAGTGTAGGGGGGGGCGAGCAGTACTTC. This chain connects TRBV30 to TRBJ2-7, with TRBD2 as a possible D gene (7 bases). The germline gives CDR1 GTSNPN, CDR2 SVGIG (reference sequence). The CDR3 totals 12 residues. Trimming shortened V by 0 bases and J by 6 bases, and 9 bases separated the two germline ends.

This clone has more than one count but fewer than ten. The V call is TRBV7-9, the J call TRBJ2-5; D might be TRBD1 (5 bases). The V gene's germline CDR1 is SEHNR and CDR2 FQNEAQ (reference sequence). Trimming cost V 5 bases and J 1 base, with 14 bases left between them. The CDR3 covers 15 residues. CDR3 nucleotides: TGTGCCAGCAGCGAACCAGGGCGGCGCCAAGAGACCCAGTACTTC. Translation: CASSEPGRRQETQYF.